These T cell receptor beta chains were read from a single sample in a study of T cells in Graves' hyperthyroidism and ophthalmopathy. TCRdb re-analysed the multiplex PCR reads in MiXCR, keeping a single row per CDR3 protein. Among some 510,000 distinct CDR3 sequences, 40% to 55% were seen once, and the ten largest hold 8.2%. Sequenced material: peripheral blood or thyroid tissue (not recorded which). These receptors were collected from a woman younger than 30 with Graves' hyperthyroidism. CDR3s include the opening cysteine and the closing phenylalanine or tryptophan. D genes are given only for firm matches. Size values are once, few and many counts, or a class for expanded clones, and some rows have none.

j_call	d_call	v_call	clone_size	cdr3_aa	cdr3_nt
TRBJ2-5	TRBD2	TRBV11-2	-	CASSSAGVETQYF	TGTGCCAGCAGCTCAGCGGGAGTTGAGACCCAGTACTTC
TRBJ1-3	-	TRBV19	few	CASSIVGDSGNTIYF	TGTGCCAGTAGTATAGTCGGAGACTCTGGAAACACCATATATTTT
TRBJ1-4	TRBD1	TRBV13	many	CASSSEDRGRGKLFF	TGTGCCAGCAGCTCCGAGGACAGGGGGCGAGGAAAACTGTTTTTT
TRBJ2-7	TRBD2	TRBV25-1	-	CARLAGYEQYF	TGTGCCAGACTAGCGGGCTACGAGCAGTACTTC
TRBJ2-5	TRBD1	TRBV7-2	few	CASSPSMDRGRETQYF	TGTGCCAGCAGCCCATCGATGGACAGGGGAAGAGAGACCCAGTACTTC
TRBJ2-2	-	TRBV24-1	-	CATSDSPGSTLNTGELFF	TGTGCCACCAGTGATTCCCCAGGGTCTACCTTGAACACCGGGGAGCTGTTTTTT
TRBJ1-2	TRBD1	TRBV19	-	CASGRQGSYGYTF	TGTGCCAGCGGACGACAGGGTTCCTATGGCTACACCTTC
TRBJ1-2	-	TRBV10-3	many	CAISESNDGQACGYTF	TGTGCCATCAGTGAGTCAAACGACGGCCAGGCTTGTGGCTACACCTTC
TRBJ1-5	TRBD1	TRBV15	-	CATSSAGTGVSNQPQHF	TGTGCCACCAGCAGTGCGGGGACAGGGGTTAGCAATCAGCCCCAGCATTTT
TRBJ2-3	TRBD2	TRBV6-4	-	CASSASTSGTWDTQYF	TGTGCCAGCAGTGCCTCGACTAGCGGGACTTGGGATACGCAGTATTTT
TRBJ2-7	TRBD2	TRBV5-1	few	CASSLLTSQGYEQYF	TGCGCCAGCAGCTTACTGACTAGCCAGGGCTACGAGCAGTACTTC
TRBJ1-1	-	TRBV20-1	few	CSAKVTRNTEAFF	TGCAGTGCTAAGGTGACACGGAACACTGAAGCTTTCTTT
TRBJ2-2	-	TRBV10-3	-	CAISESNTGELFF	TGTGCCATCAGTGAGTCGAACACCGGGGAGCTGTTTTTT
TRBJ1-6	-	TRBV6-5	-	CASSYSGVPLHF	TGTGCCAGCAGTTATTCGGGAGTTCCCCTCCACTTT
TRBJ2-7	TRBD2	TRBV7-2	many	CASRPTSGSSYEQYF	TGTGCCAGCAGGCCGACTAGCGGCAGCTCCTACGAGCAGTACTTC
TRBJ1-4	-	TRBV29-1	many	CSVVSPNEKLFF	TGCAGCGTTGTGAGCCCTAATGAAAAACTGTTTTTT
TRBJ1-2	-	TRBV2	many	CASSPPGSYGYTF	TGTGCCAGCAGCCCCCCGGGGAGCTATGGCTACACCTTC
TRBJ2-5	TRBD1	TRBV7-8	-	CASSQGTGTYQETQYF	TGTGCCAGCAGCCAGGGGACAGGCACGTACCAAGAGACCCAGTACTTC
TRBJ1-1	-	TRBV15	-	CAWSVDSVNTEAFF	TGTGCCTGGAGTGTCGACAGTGTGAACACTGAAGCTTTCTTT
TRBJ1-5	-	TRBV2	-	CASSYSLAGGNQPQHF	TGTGCCAGCAGTTACTCGTTGGCGGGGGGCAATCAGCCCCAGCATTTT
TRBJ2-5	-	TRBV25-1	many	CASSLRLLSQETQYF	TGTGCCAGCAGCCTAAGGTTACTCTCCCAAGAGACCCAGTACTTC
TRBJ1-1	TRBD1	TRBV10-3	many	CANRGTGEAFF	TGTGCCAACAGGGGGACGGGTGAAGCTTTCTTT
TRBJ2-7	TRBD2	TRBV29-1	-	CSHSGRAPEQYF	TGCAGCCATAGCGGGAGGGCTCCCGAGCAGTACTTC
TRBJ2-2	-	TRBV7-6	many	CASSSQGSGELFF	TGTGCTAGCAGCTCCCAGGGTTCCGGGGAGCTGTTTTTT
TRBJ2-5	-	TRBV5-1	-	CASSLDRGPHQETQYF	TGCGCCAGCAGCTTGGATCGGGGTCCACACCAAGAGACCCAGTACTTC
TRBJ2-5	-	TRBV7-9	-	CASSLGDGYYEETQYF	TGCGCCAGCAGCTTGGGGGACGGCTACTATGAAGAGACCCAGTACTTC
TRBJ2-5	TRBD2	TRBV7-9	few	CASSRVAGGNQETQYF	TGTGCCAGCAGCCGAGTAGCGGGAGGTAACCAAGAGACCCAGTACTTC
TRBJ1-2	-	TRBV2	many	CASSEAGTARGYTF	TGTGCCAGCAGTGAGGCAGGCACCGCTCGTGGCTACACCTTC
TRBJ2-5	-	TRBV7-2	-	CASSLEGYQPQYF	TGTGCCAGCAGCTTAGAGGGCTATCAGCCCCAGTACTTC